This T cell receptor (beta chain) originates from a study of blood T cell repertoires in COVID-19. V gave up 4 bases and J gave up 4 bases, with 14 bases separating them. Looked up from germline, CDR1 is LGHDT and CDR2 is YNNKEL (reference sequence). The CDR3 contains 15 residues. Assay used: immunoSEQ multiplex PCR; TCRdb lists only in-frame clones, some missing. Of 250,000 to 300,000 clones detected, approximately 79% appear once; the ten largest clones hold around 4.1%. V and J are TRBV3-1 (or the pseudogene TRBV3-2) and TRBJ1-3, with a tentative D call TRBD1 (5 bases). The receptor was derived from a man aged 25 to 40 with acute COVID-19. Sequenced sample: PBMCs or T cells enriched from blood (not recorded which). The CDR3 DNA sequence: TGTGCCAGCAGCCGCTACCAGGGTGGGGGAAACACCATATATTTT. Amino acids: CASSRYQGGGNTIYF.